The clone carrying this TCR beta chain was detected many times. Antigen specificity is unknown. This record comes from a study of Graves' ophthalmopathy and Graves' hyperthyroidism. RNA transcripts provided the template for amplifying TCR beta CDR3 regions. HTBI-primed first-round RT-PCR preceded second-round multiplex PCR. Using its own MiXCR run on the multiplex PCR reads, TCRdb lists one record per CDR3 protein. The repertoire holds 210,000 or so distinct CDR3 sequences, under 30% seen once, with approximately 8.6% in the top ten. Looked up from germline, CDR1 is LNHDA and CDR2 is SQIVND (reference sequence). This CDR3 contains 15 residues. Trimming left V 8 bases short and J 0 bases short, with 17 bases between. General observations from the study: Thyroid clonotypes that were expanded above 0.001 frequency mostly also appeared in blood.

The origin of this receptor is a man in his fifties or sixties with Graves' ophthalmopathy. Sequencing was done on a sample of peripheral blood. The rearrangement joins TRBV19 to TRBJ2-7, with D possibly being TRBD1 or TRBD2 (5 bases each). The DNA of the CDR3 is TGTGCCAGTTCGAGGGGTCTTGATATCTCCTACGAGCAGTACTTC. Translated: CASSRGLDISYEQYF.